What follows describes a single TCR beta chain. Its antigen is undetermined. Germline V gives CDR1 SGHTA, CDR2 FQGTGA. V shed 2 bases, J shed 5 bases, and the junction held 5 bases outside the gene matches. The CDR3 spans 15 residues. The sample belongs to a study of stem cell transplantation in POMP-related autoinflammatory disease. Turning to the study itself: Pre-transplant patients had naive-skewed CD4+ T cells and few CD8+ T cells.

Broader study findings: Unique TRB V-J gene pairings were limited in number in patients with PRAID. In patients with PRAID, every analyzed T-cell subset tended to show lower diversity and higher clonality.

Repertoires were generated with immunoSEQ multiplex PCR, while TCRdb's copy carries only in-frame clones and drops some. The sample records roughly 28,000 clones, approximately 78% being singletons. The chain links TRBV7-3 to TRBJ2-1; 8 positions match TRBD2. Material: CD4+ T cells from PBMCs, obtained before stem cell transplantation. The origin of this receptor is a human donor with POMP-related autoinflammation and immune dysregulation (PRAID). The CDR3, as DNA: TGTGCCAGCAGCTTACGGCTTAGCGGGGACAATGAGCAGTTCTTC. It yields the protein CASSLRLSGDNEQFF.